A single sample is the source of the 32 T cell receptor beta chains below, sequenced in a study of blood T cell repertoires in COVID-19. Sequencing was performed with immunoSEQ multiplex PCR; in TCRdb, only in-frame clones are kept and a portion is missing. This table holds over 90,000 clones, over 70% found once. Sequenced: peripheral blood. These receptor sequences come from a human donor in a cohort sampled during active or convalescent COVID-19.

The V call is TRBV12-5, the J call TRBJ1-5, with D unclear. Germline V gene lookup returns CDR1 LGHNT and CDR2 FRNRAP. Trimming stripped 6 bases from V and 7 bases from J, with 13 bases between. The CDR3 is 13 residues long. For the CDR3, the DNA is TGTGCTAGTGGCATAGGAGGGAACCAGCCCCAGCATTTT. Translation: CASGIGGNQPQHF.

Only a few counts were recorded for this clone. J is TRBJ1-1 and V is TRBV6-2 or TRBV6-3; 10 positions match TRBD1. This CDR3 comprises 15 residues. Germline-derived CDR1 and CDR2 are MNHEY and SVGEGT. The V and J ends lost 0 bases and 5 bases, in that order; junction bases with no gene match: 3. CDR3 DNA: TGTGCCAGCAGTTACTCGGTGGACAGGGGGACTGAAGCTTTCTTT. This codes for CASSYSVDRGTEAFF.

The CDR3 is CASGFGGGRTNTGELFF. DNA for the CDR3: TGTGCTAGTGGTTTCGGCGGGGGTAGAACGAACACCGGGGAGCTGTTTTTT. The rearrangement joins TRBV12-5 to TRBJ2-2; 7 bases map to TRBD2. Per the germline V gene, CDR1 is LGHNT and CDR2 is FRNRAP. Losses at the gene ends were 3 bases for V and 0 bases for J; bases not matched to a gene: 7. The CDR3 length is 17 residues.

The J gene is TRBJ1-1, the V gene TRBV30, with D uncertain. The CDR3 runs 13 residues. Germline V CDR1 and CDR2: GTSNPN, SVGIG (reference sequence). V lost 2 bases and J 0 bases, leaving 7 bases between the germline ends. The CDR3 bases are TGTGCCTGGAGTCCCCAAATGAACACTGAAGCTTTCTTT. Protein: CAWSPQMNTEAFF.

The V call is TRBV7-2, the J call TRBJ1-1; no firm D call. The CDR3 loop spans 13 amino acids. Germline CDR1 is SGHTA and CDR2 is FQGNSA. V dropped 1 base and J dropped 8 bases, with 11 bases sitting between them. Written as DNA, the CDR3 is TGTGCCAGCAGCTTAGAACGGGGTATAGAAGCTTTCTTT. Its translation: CASSLERGIEAFF.

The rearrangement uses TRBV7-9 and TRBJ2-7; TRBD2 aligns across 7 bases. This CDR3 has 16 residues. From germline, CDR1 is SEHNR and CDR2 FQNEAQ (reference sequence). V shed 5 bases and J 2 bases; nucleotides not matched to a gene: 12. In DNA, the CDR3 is TGTGCCAGCAGCGGCTATCGTGGACTAGAACCCTACGAGCAGTACTTC. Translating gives CASSGYRGLEPYEQYF.

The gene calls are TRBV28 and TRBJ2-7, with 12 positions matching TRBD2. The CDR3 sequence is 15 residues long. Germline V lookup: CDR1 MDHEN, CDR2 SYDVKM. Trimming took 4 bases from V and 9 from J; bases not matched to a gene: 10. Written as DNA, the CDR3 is TGTGCCAGCAGTTACCCGACTAGCGGGGGAACGGGGCAGTACTTC. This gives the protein CASSYPTSGGTGQYF. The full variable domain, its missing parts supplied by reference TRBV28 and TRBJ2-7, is DVKVTQSSRYLVKRTGEKVFLECVQDMDHENMFWYRQDPGLGLRLIYFSYDVKMKEKGDIPEGYSVSREKKERFSLILESASTNQTSMYLCASSYPTSGGTGQYFGPGTRLTVT.

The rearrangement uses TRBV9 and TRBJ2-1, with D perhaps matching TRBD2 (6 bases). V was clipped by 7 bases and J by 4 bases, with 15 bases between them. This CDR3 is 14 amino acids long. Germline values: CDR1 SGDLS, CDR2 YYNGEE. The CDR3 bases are TGTGCCAGCGGGGGGTCCACAAAGTACAATGAGCAGTTCTTC. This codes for CASGGSTKYNEQFF.

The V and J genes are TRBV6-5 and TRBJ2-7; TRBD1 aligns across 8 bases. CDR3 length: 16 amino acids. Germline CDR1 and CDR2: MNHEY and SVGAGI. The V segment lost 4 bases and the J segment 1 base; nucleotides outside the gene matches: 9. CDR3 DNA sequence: TGTGCCAGCAGTTCTGGACAGGGTAAATCTTCCTACGAGCAGTACTTC. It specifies CASSSGQGKSSYEQYF.

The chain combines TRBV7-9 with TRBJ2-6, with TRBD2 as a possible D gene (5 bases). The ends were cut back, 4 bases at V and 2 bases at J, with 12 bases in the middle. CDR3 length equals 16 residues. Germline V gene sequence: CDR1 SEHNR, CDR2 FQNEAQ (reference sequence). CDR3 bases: TGTGCCAGCAGCTACGCTCGGGGTACTGGGGCCAACGTCCTGACTTTC. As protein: CASSYARGTGANVLTF.

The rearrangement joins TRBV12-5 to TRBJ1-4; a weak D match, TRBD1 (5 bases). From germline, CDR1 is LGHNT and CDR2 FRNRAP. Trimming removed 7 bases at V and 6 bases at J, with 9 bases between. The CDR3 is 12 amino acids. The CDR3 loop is CASVGGDEKLFF. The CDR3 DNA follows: TGTGCTAGTGTGGGGGGGGATGAAAAACTGTTTTTT.

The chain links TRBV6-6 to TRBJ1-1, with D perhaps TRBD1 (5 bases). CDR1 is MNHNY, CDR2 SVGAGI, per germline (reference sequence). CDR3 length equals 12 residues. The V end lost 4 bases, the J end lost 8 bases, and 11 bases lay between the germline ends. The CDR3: CASSSDIPEAFF. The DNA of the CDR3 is TGTGCCAGCAGTTCGGACATCCCGGAAGCTTTCTTT.

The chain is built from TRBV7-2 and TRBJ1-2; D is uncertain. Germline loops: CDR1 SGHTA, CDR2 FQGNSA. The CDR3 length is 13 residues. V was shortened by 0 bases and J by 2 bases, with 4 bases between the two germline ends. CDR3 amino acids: CASSLAPNYGYTF. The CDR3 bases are TGTGCCAGCAGCTTAGCTCCAAACTATGGCTACACCTTC.

DNA for the CDR3: TGTGCCAGCAGCCCTACAGGGGGCTATGGCTACACCTTC. Translated, it gives CASSPTGGYGYTF. The gene calls are TRBV12-3 or TRBV12-4 and TRBJ1-2; 8 bases are shared with TRBD1. This CDR3 is 13 amino acids long. Unmatched junction bases numbered 4, after V lost 6 bases and J lost 4 bases.

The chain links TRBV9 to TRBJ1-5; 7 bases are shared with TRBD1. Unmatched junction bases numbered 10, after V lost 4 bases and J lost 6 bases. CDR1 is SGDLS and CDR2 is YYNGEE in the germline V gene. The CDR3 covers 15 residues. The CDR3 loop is CASSPGTDRAQPQHF. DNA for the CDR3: TGTGCCAGCAGCCCGGGAACCGACAGGGCTCAGCCCCAGCATTTT.

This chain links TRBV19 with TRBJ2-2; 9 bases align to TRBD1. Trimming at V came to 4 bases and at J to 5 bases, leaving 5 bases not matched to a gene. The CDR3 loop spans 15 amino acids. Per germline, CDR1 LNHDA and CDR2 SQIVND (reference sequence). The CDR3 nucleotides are TGTGCCAGTAGTACAGCGACAGGGGGGACCGGGGAGCTGTTTTTT. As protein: CASSTATGGTGELFF.

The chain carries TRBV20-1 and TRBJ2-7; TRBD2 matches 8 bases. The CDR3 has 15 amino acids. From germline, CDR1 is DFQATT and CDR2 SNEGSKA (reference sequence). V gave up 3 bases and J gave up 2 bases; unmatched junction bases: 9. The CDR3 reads CSASSIQRGTYEQYF. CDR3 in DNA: TGCAGTGCTAGTAGTATCCAGCGGGGGACCTACGAGCAGTACTTC.

As DNA, the CDR3 is TGTGCCAGTATTTCTGGACAGGGGTGGAGGGGCTACACCTTC. Amino acids: CASISGQGWRGYTF. This sequence joins TRBV19 and TRBJ1-2; TRBD1 agrees at 9 bases. J was trimmed by 8 bases and V by 7 bases; bases with no gene match: 11. CDR1 LNHDA and CDR2 SQIVND come from the germline V gene (reference sequence). The CDR3 runs to 14 residues.

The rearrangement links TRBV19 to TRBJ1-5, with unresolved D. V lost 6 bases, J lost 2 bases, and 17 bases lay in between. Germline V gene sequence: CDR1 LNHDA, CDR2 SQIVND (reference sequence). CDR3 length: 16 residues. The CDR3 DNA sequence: TGTGCCAGTAGCAGCCAGAGGGAACGGGGCAATCAGCCCCAGCATTTT. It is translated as CASSSQRERGNQPQHF.

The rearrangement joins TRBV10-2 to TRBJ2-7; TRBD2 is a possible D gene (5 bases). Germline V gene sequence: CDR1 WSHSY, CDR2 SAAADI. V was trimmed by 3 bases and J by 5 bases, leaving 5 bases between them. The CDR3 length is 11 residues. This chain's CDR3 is CASSDGDEQYF. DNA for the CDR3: TGCGCCAGCAGTGACGGGGACGAGCAGTACTTC.

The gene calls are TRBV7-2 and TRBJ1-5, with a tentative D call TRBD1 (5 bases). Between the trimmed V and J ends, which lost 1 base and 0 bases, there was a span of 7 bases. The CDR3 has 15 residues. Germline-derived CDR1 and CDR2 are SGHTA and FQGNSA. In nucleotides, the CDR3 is TGTGCCAGCAGCTTAGAACAGGATAGCAATCAGCCCCAGCATTTT. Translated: CASSLEQDSNQPQHF.

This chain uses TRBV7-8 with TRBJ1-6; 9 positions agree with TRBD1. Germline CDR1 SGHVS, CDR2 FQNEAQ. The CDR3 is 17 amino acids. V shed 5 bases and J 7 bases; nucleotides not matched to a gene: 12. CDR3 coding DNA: TGTGCCAGCAGCCCTATCCCCGGACAGGGGCCGAATTCACCCCTCCACTTT. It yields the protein CASSPIPGQGPNSPLHF.

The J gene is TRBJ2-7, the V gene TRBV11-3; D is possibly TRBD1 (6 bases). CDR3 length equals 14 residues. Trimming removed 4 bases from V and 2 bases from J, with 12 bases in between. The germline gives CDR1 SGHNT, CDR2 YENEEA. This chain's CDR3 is CASSYLGTTYEQYF. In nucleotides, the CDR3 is TGTGCCAGCAGCTACCTCGGGACAACCTACGAGCAGTACTTC.

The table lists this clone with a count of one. CDR3 residues: CASRGQGYSPLHF. CDR3 DNA sequence: TGTGCCAGCAGAGGGCAGGGGTATTCACCCCTCCACTTT. The chain joins TRBV27 to TRBJ1-6; a weak D match, TRBD1 (6 bases). V lost 6 bases to trimming and J lost 8 bases, with 11 bases between them. CDR1 is MNHEY and CDR2 is SMNVEV in the germline V gene (reference sequence). The CDR3 extends over 13 amino acids.

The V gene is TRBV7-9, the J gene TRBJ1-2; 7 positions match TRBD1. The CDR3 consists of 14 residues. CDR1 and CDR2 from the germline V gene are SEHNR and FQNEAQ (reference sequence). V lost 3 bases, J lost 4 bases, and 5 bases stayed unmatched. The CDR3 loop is CASSFRQGAYGYTF. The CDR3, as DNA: TGTGCCAGCAGCTTCCGACAGGGAGCCTATGGCTACACCTTC.

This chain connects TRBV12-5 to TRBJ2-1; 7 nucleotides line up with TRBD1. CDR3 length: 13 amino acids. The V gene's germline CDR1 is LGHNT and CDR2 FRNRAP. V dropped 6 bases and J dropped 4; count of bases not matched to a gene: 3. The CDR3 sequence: CASGQDRYNEQFF. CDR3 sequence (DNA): TGTGCTAGTGGCCAGGACAGGTACAATGAGCAGTTCTTC.

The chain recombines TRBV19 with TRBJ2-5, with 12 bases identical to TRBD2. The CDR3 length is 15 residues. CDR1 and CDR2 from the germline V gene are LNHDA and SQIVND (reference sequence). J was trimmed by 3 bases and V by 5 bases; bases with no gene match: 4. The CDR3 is CASSLLAGGEETQYF. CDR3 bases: TGTGCCAGTAGTTTACTAGCGGGGGGCGAAGAGACCCAGTACTTC.

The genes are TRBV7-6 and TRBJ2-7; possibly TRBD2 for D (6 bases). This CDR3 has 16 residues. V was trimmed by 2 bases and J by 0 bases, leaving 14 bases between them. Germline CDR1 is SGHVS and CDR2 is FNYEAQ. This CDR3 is CASSLLGGADSYEQYF. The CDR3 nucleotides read TGTGCCAGCAGCTTACTTGGCGGGGCCGACTCCTACGAGCAGTACTTC.

For the CDR3, the DNA is TGTGCCAGCAGCCAAGTCGGGAGACACTCCTACGAGCAGTACTTC. Translating it yields CASSQVGRHSYEQYF. V usage is TRBV14 and J usage is TRBJ2-7; D possibly corresponds to TRBD2 (6 bases). Trimming pared 1 base from V and 0 bases from J, leaving 10 bases between. CDR3 size: 15 residues. Germline V gene data show CDR1 as SGHDN and CDR2 as FVKESK. The full variable domain, its missing parts supplied by reference TRBV14 and TRBJ2-7, is EAGVTQFPSHSVIEKGQTVTLRCDPISGHDNLYWYRRVMGKEIKFLLHFVKESKQDESGMPNNRFLAERTGGTYSTLKVQPAELEDSGVYFCASSQVGRHSYEQYFGPGTRLTVT.

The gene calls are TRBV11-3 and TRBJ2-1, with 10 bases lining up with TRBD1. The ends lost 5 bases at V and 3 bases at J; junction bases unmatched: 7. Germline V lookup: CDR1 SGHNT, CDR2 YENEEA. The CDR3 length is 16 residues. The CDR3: CASSKARTGGYNEQFF. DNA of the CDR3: TGTGCCAGCAGCAAAGCCCGGACAGGGGGCTACAATGAGCAGTTCTTC. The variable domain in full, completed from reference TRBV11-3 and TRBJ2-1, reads EAGVVQSPRYKIIEKKQPVAFWCNPISGHNTLYWYLQNLGQGPELLIRYENEEAVDDSQLPKDRFSAERLKGVDSTLKIQPAELGDSAVYLCASSKARTGGYNEQFFGPGTRLTVL.

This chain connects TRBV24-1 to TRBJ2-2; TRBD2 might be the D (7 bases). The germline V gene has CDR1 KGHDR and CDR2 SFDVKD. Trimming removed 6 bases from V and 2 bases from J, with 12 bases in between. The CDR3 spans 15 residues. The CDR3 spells CATSRGARNTGELFF. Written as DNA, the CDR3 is TGTGCCACCAGTCGGGGGGCGCGAAACACCGGGGAGCTGTTTTTT.

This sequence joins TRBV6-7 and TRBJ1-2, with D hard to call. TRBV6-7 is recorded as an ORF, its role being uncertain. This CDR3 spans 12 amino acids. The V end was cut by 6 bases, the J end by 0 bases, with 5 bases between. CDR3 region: CASRQSNYGYTF. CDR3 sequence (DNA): TGTGCCAGCAGACAGTCTAACTATGGCTACACCTTC.